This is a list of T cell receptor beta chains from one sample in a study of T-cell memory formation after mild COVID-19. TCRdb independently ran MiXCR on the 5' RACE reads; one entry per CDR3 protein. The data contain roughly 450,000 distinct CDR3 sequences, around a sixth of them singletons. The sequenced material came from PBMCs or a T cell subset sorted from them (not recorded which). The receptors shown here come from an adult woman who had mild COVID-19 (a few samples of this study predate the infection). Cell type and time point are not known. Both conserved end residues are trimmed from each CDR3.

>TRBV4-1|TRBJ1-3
ASSQDRNTGNTIY
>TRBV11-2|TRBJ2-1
ASSLEANNEQF
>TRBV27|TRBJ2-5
ASSLNPWVVRKETQY
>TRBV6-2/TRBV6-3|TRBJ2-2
ASRRLAGDTGELF
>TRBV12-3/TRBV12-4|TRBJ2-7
ASSPPGPRRLEQY
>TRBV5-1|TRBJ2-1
ASSPTGGYYNEQF
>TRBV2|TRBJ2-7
ASSVPGQGKNEQY
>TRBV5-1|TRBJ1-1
ASSPGQAGLLNTEAF
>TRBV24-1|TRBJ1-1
ATSAGDHTEAF
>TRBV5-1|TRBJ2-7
ASSFEDGGLYEQY
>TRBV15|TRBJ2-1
ATSRPGTGYNEQF
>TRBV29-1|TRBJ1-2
SVAGLGYGYT
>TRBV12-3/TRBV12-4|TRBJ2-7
ASSLQRGGRGGEQY
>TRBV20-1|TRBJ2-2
SAPTSGGDTGELF
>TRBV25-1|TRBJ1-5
ASGRGNQPQH
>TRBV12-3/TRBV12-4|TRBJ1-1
ASSFPTGDTEAF
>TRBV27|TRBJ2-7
ASRHTSGDEQY
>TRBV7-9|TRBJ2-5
ASSRLAGAGALQETQY
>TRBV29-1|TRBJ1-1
SVDRGPMNTEAF
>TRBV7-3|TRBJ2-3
ASSLQGGVDTQY
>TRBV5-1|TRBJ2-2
ASSPGQGASAGELF
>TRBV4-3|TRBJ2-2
ASSQGLTTGELF
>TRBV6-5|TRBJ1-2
ASRTDRGDGYT
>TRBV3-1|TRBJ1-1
ESRGGTEAF